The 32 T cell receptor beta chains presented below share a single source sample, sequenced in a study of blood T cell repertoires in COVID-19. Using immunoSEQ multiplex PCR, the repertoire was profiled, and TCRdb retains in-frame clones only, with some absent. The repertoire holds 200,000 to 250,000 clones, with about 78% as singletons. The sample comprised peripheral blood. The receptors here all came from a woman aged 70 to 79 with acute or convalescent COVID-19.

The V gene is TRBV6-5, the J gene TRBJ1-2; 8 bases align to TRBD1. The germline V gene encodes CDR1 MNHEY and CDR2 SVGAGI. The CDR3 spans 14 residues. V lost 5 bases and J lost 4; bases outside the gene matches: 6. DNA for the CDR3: TGTGCCAGCAGTCGGCAGGGGGCCGGCTATGGCTACACCTTC. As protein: CASSRQGAGYGYTF.

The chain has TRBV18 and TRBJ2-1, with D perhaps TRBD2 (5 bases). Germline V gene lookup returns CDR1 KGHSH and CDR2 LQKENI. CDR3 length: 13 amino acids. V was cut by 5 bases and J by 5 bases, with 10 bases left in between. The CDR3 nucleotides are TGTGCCAGCTCATCCATCGGGGACAATGAGCAGTTCTTC. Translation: CASSSIGDNEQFF.

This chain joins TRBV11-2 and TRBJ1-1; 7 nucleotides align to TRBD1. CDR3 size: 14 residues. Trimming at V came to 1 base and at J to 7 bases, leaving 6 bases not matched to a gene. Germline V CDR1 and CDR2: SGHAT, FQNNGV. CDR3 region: CASSLGGRGDEAFF. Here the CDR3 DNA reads TGTGCCAGCAGCTTAGGGGGCAGGGGGGATGAAGCTTTCTTT. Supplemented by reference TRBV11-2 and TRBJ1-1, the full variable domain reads EAGVAQSPRYKIIEKRQSVAFWCNPISGHATLYWYQQILGQGPKLLIQFQNNGVVDDSQLPKDRFSAERLKGVDSTLKIQPAKLEDSAVYLCASSLGGRGDEAFFGQGTRLTVV.

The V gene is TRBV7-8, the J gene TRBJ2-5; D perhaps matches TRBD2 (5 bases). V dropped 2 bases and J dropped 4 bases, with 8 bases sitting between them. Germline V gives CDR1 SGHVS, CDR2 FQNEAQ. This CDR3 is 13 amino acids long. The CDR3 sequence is CASSLSSPETQYF. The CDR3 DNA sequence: TGTGCCAGCAGCTTATCTAGCCCAGAGACCCAGTACTTC.

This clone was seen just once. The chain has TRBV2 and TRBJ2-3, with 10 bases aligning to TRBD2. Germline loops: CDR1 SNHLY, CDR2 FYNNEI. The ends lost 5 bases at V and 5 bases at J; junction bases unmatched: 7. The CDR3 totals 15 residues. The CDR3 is CASSSGGAGLDTQYF. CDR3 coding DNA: TGTGCCAGCAGTAGCGGGGGGGCCGGGCTAGATACGCAGTATTTT.

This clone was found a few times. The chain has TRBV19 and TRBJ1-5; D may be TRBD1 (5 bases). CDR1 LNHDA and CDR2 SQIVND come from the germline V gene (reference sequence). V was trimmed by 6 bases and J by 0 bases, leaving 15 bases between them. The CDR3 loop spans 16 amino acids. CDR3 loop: CASSPRAGVSNQPQHF. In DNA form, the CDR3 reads TGTGCCAGTAGCCCACGGGCGGGGGTTAGCAATCAGCCCCAGCATTTT.

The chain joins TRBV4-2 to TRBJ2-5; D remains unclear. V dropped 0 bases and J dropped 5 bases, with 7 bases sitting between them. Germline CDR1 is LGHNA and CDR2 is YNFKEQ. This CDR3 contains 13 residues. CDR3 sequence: CASSQDSSETQYF. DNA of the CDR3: TGTGCCAGCAGCCAAGATAGCTCGGAGACCCAGTACTTC.

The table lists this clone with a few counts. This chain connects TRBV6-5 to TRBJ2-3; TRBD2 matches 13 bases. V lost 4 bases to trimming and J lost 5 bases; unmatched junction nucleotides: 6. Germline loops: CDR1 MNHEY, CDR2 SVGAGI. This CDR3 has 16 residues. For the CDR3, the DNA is TGTGCCAGCAGTTTCCGACTAGCGGGGGGTGTAGATACGCAGTATTTT. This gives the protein CASSFRLAGGVDTQYF.

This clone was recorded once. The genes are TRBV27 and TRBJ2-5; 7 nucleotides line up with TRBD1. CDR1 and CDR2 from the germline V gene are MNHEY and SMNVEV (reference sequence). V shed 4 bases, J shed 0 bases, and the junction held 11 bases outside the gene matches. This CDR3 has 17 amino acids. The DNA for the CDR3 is TGTGCCAGCAGTTACCAGAGGGACAGCAAGTACCAAGAGACCCAGTACTTC. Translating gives CASSYQRDSKYQETQYF.

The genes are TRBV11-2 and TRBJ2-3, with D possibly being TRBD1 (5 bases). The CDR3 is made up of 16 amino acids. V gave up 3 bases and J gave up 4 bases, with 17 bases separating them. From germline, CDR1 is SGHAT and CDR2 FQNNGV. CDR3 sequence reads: CASSFSPDSTADTQYF. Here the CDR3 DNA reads TGTGCCAGCAGCTTCTCCCCCGACAGCACGGCAGATACGCAGTATTTT.

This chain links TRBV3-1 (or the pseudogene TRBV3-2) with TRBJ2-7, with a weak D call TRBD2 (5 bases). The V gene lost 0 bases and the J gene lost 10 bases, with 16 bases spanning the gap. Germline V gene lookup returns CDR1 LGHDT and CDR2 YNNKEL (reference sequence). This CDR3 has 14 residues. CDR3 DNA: TGTGCCAGCAGCCAAGATACTAGTAGATTGGGACAGTACTTC. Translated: CASSQDTSRLGQYF.

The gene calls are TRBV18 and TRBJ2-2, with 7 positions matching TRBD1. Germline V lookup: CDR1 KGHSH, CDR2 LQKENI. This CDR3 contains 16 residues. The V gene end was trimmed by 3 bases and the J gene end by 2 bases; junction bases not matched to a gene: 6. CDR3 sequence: CASSPSTGRNTGELFF. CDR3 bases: TGTGCCAGCTCACCGTCGACAGGGAGAAACACCGGGGAGCTGTTTTTT.

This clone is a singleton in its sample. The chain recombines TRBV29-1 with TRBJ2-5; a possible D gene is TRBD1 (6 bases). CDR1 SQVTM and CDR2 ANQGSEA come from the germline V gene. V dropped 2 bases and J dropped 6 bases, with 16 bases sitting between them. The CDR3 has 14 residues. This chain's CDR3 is CSVESQGNRKTQYF. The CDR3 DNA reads TGCAGCGTTGAATCGCAGGGGAATAGAAAGACCCAGTACTTC.

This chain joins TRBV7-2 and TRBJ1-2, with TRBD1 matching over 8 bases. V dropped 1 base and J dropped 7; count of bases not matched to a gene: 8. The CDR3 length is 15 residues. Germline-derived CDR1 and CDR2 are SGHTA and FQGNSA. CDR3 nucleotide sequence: TGTGCCAGCAGCTTAGGATGGGACAGGAGTTCTGGCTACACCTTC. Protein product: CASSLGWDRSSGYTF.

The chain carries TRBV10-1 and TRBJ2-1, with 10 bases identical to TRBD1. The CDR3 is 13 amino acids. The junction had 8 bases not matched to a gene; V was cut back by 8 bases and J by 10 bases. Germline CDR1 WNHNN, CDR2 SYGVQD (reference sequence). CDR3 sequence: CASSGTGVGEQFF. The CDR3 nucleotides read TGCGCCAGCTCCGGGACAGGGGTAGGGGAGCAGTTCTTC.

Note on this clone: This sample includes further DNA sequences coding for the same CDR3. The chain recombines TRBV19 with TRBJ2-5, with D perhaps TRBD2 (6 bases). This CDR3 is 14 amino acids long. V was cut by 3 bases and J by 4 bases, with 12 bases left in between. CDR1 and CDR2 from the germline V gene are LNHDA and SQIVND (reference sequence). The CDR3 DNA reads TGTGCCAGTAGTATGGGTACTAGCCCAGAGACCCAGTACTTC. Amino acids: CASSMGTSPETQYF.

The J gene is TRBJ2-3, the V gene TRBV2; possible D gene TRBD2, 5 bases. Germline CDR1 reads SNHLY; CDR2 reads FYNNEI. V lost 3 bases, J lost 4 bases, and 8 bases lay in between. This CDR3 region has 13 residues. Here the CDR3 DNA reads TGTGCCAGCAGTGACCTAGCCTCAGATACGCAGTATTTT. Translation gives CASSDLASDTQYF.

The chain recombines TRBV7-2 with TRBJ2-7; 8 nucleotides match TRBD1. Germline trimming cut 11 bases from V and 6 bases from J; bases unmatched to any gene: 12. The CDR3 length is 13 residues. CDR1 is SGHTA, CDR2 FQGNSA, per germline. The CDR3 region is CAGSSGGTGEQYF. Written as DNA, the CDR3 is TGTGCCGGTAGTTCAGGTGGGACAGGCGAGCAGTACTTC.

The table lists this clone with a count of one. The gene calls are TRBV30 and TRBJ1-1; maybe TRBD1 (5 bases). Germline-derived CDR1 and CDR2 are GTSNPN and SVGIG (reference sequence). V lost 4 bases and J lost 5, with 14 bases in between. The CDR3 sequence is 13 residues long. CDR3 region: CAWTRGGGTEAFF. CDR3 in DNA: TGTGCCTGGACAAGGGGCGGGGGGACTGAAGCTTTCTTT.

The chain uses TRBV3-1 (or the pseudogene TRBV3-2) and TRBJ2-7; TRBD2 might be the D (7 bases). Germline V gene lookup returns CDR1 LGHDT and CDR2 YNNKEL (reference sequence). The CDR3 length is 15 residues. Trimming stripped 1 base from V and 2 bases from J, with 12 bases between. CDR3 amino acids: CASSQGHGGPYEQYF. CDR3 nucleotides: TGTGCCAGCAGCCAAGGGCACGGGGGGCCCTACGAGCAGTACTTC.

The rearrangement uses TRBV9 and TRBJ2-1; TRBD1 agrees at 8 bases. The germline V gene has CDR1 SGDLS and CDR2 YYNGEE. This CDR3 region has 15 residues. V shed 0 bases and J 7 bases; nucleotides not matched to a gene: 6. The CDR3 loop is CASSVVGDRHNEQFF. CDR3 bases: TGTGCCAGCAGCGTAGTTGGGGACAGGCATAATGAGCAGTTCTTC. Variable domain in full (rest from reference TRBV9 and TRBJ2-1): DSGVTQTPKHLITATGQRVTLRCSPRSGDLSVYWYQQSLDQGLQFLIQYYNGEERAKGNILERFSAQQFPDLHSELNLSSLELGDSALYFCASSVVGDRHNEQFFGPGTRLTVL.

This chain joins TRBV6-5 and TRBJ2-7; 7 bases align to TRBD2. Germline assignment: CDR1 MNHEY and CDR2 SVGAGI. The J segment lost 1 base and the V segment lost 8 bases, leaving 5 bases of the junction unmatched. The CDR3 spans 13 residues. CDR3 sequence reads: CASRMGGSYEQYF. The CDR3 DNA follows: TGTGCCAGCCGAATGGGGGGGTCCTACGAGCAGTACTTC.

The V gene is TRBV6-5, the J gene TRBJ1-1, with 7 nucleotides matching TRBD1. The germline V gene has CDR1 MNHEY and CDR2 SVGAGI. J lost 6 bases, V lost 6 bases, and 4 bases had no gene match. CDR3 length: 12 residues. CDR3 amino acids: CASSAGGPEAFF. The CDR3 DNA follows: TGTGCCAGCAGCGCAGGGGGGCCTGAAGCTTTCTTT.

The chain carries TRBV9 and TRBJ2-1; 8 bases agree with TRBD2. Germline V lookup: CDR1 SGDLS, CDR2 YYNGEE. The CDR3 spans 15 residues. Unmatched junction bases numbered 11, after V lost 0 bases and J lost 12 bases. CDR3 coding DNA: TGTGCCAGCAGCGTAGATGGCGGGGGGCCCAGTCTGCAGTTCTTC. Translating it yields CASSVDGGGPSLQFF.

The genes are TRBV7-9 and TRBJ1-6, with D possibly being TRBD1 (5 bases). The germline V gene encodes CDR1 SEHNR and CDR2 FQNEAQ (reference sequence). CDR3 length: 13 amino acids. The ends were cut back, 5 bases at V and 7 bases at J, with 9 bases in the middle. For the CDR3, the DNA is TGTGCCAGCAGCCCCGGGGGGAATTCACCCCTCCACTTT. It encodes CASSPGGNSPLHF.

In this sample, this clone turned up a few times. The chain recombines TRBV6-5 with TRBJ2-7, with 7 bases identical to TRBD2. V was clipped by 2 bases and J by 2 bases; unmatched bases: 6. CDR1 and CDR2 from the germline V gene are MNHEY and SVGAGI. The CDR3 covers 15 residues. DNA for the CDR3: TGTGCCAGCAGTTACGACGGACTAGGCACCTACGAGCAGTACTTC. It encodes CASSYDGLGTYEQYF.

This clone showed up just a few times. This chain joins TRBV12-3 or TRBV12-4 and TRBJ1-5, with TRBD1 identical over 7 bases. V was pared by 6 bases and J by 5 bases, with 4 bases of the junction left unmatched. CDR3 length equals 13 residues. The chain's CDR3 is CASSRQGDQPQHF. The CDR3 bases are TGTGCCAGCAGCCGACAGGGTGATCAGCCCCAGCATTTT.

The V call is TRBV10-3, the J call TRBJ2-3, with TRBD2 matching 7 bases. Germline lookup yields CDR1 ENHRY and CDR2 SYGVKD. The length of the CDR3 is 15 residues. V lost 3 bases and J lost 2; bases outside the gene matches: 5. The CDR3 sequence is CAISDPGGITDTQYF. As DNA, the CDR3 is TGTGCCATCAGTGACCCCGGGGGGATCACAGATACGCAGTATTTT.

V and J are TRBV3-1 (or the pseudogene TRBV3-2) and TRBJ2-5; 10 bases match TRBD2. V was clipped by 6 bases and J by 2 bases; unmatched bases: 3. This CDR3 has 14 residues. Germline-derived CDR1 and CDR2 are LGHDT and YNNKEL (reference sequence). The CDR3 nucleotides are TGTGCCAGCAGAACACTAGCGGGGCAAGAGACCCAGTACTTC. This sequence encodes CASRTLAGQETQYF.

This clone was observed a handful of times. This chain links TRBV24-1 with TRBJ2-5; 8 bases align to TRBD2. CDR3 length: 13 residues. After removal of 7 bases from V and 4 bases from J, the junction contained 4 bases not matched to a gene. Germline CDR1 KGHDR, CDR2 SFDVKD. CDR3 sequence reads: CATSGTRGETQYF. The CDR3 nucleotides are TGTGCCACCAGCGGGACTAGGGGAGAGACCCAGTACTTC.

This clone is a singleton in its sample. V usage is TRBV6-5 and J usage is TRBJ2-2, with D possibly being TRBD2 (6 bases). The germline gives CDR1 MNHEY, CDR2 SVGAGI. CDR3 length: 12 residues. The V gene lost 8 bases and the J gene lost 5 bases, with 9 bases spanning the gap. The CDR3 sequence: CASGRGTGELFF. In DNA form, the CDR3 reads TGTGCCAGCGGACGGGGGACCGGGGAGCTGTTTTTT.

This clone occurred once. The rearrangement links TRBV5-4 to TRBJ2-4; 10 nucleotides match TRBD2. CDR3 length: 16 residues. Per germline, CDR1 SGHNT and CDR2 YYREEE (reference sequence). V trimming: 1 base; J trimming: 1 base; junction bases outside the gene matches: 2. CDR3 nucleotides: TGTGCCAGCAGCTTGCTACTAGCGGGGGCCAAAAACATTCAGTACTTC. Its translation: CASSLLLAGAKNIQYF. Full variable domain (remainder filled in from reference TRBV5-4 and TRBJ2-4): ETGVTQSPTHLIKTRGQQVTLRCSSQSGHNTVSWYQQALGQGPQFIFQYYREEENGRGNFPPRFSGLQFPNYSSELNVNALELDDSALYLCASSLLLAGAKNIQYFGAGTRLSVL.